This T cell receptor (beta chain) stems from a study of blood T cell repertoires in COVID-19. About the research overall: The samples span acute and convalescent COVID-19 from the United States, Italy and Spain. The analysed material was cDNA or gDNA that came from T cells, B-cell-depleted T cells, or PBMCs.

The CDR3 is 12 residues long. Germline CDR1 reads SGDLS; CDR2 reads YYNGEE. V was cut by 4 bases and J by 6 bases, with 8 bases left in between. Authors' analysis steps: Estimates of nucleated cell counts were drawn from the amplification of reference gene primers. The assay was immunoSEQ multiplex PCR, and TCRdb's table has in-frame clones only and misses some. V, J and clone size derive from that table, while D and trimming were established from the DNA sequence. The sample holds about 400,000 clones, about 89% seen once. The sample consisted of peripheral blood. This sequence was found in a man aged 40-49 years with acute or convalescent COVID-19. The chain links TRBV9 to TRBJ2-1, with unresolved D. The CDR3 sequence is CASSPWSNEQFF. The CDR3 DNA reads TGTGCCAGCAGCCCATGGAGCAATGAGCAGTTCTTC.